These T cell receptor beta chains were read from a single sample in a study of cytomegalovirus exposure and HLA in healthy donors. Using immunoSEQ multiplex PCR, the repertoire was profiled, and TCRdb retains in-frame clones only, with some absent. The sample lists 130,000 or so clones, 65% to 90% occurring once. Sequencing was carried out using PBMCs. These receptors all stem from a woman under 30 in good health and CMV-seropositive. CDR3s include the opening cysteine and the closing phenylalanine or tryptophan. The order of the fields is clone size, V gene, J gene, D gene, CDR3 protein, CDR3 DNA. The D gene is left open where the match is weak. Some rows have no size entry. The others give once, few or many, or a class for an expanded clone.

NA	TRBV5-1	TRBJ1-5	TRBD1	CASSLGQGDQPQHF	TGCGCCAGCAGCTTGGGACAGGGAGATCAGCCCCAGCATTTT
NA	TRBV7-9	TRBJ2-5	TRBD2	CASSPPGGVETQYF	TGTGCCAGCAGCCCCCCTGGGGGGGTTGAGACCCAGTACTTC
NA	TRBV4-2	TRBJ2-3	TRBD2	CASSQDVAGGRSDTQYF	TGTGCCAGCAGCCAAGATGTAGCGGGGGGGCGGTCAGATACGCAGTATTTT
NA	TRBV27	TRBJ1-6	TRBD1	CASSLRGQGNSPLHF	TGTGCCAGCAGTTTAAGGGGACAGGGTAATTCACCCCTCCACTTT
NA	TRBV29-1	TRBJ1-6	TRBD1	CSAGDSQNSPLHF	TGCAGCGCTGGGGACAGCCAAAATTCACCCCTCCACTTT
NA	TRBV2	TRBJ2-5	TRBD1	CASSTSFRDRDNQETQYF	TGTGCCAGCAGTACCTCGTTTAGGGACAGGGACAACCAAGAGACCCAGTACTTC
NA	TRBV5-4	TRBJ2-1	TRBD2	CASSWGAGLADTYNEQFF	TGTGCCAGCAGCTGGGGTGCCGGACTAGCGGATACCTACAATGAGCAGTTCTTC
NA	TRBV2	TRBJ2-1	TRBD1	CASSGDRPGQFF	TGTGCCAGCAGCGGGGACAGGCCTGGACAGTTCTTC
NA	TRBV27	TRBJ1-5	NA	CASSLWGGAGQPQHF	TGTGCCAGCAGTTTATGGGGGGGGGCGGGTCAGCCCCAGCATTTT
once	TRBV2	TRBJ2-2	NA	CASSGTGRDVWTGELFF	TGTGCCAGCAGTGGAACCGGGAGAGATGTATGGACCGGGGAGCTGTTTTTT
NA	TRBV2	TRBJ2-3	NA	CARGFPSTDTQYF	TGTGCCCGAGGGTTCCCTAGCACAGATACGCAGTATTTT
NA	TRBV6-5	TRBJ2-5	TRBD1	CASRPTTGGEETQYF	TGTGCCAGCAGACCCACCACAGGGGGCGAGGAGACCCAGTACTTC
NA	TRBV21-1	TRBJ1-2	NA	CASSNATGGFHYGYTF	TGTGCCAGCAGCAACGCGACAGGGGGCTTCCACTATGGCTACACCTTC
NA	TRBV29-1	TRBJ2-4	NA	CSVEASKNIQYF	TGCAGCGTTGAAGCTAGCAAAAACATTCAGTACTTC
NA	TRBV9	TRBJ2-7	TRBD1	CASSVALGTGVYEQYF	TGTGCCAGCAGCGTAGCTCTCGGGACAGGGGTGTACGAGCAGTACTTC
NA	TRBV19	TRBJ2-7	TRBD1	CASSWTGALGEQYF	TGTGCCAGTAGTTGGACAGGGGCACTCGGCGAGCAGTACTTC
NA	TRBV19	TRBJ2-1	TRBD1	CASSQGAQVEQFF	TGTGCCAGTAGCCAGGGGGCGCAAGTAGAGCAGTTCTTC
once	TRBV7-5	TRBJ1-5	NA	CVRSTGRDRNQPQHF	TGTGTCAGAAGCACAGGACGAGATCGCAATCAGCCCCAGCATTTT
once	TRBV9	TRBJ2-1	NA	CASSEGDTYRVEQFF	TGTGCCAGCAGCGAGGGGGACACCTATAGGGTTGAGCAGTTCTTC
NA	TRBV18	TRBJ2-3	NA	CASSPIDGGRPDTQYF	TGTGCCAGCTCACCAATCGATGGCGGAAGGCCAGATACGCAGTATTTT
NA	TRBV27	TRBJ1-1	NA	CASSRSWGDTEAFF	TGTGCCAGTTCTCGTTCGTGGGGGGACACTGAAGCTTTCTTT
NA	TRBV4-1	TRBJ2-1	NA	CASSHDGTNEFF	TGCGCCAGCAGCCATGACGGGACAAATGAGTTCTTC
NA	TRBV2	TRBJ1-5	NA	CASSEEGRGRDQPQHF	TGTGCCAGCAGTGAAGAGGGCAGGGGTAGGGATCAGCCCCAGCATTTT
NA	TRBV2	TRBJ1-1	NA	CASSKLRETEAFF	TGTGCCAGCTCAAAACTGAGGGAGACTGAAGCTTTCTTT
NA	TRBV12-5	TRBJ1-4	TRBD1	CASGLDGTVEKLFF	TGTGCTAGTGGTTTGGATGGGACAGTTGAAAAACTGTTTTTT
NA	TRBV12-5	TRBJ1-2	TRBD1	CASAPTLGQGNYGYTF	TGTGCTAGTGCCCCGACTTTAGGACAGGGGAACTATGGCTACACCTTC
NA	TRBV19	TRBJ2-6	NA	CASVARGGANVLTF	TGTGCCAGCGTGGCGCGGGGTGGGGCCAACGTCCTGACTTTC
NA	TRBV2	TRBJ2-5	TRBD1	CASPGTGGEETQYF	TGTGCCAGCCCCGGGACAGGGGGGGAAGAGACCCAGTACTTC
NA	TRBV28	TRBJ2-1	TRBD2	CASSELAGLSYNEQFF	TGTGCCAGCAGCGAATTAGCGGGTCTATCCTACAATGAGCAGTTCTTC
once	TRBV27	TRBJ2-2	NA	CASSLQNPTMPGELFF	TGTGCCAGCAGTTTACAAAACCCGACAATGCCCGGGGAGCTGTTTTTT
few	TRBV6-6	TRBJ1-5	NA	CASSDSTRNRPQHF	TGTGCCAGCAGTGACAGTACGAGGAATCGGCCCCAGCATTTT
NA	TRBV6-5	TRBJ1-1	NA	CASSYSSDTEAFF	TGTGCCAGCAGTTACTCTTCGGACACTGAAGCTTTCTTT
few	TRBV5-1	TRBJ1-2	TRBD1	CASSPDRNYGYTF	TGCGCCAGCAGCCCGGACAGGAACTATGGCTACACCTTC
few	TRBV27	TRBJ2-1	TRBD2	CASSIQTSGGGEQFF	TGTGCCAGCAGTATCCAAACTAGCGGGGGCGGTGAGCAGTTCTTC
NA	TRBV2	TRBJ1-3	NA	CASSEVGGTSGNTIYF	TGTGCCAGCAGTGAAGTCGGGGGAACCTCTGGAAACACCATATATTTT
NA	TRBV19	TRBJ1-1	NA	CASRSFRGLPEAFF	TGTGCCAGTAGATCCTTTCGGGGACTTCCTGAAGCTTTCTTT
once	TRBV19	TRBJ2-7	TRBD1	CASSIEYRDSLPQYF	TGTGCCAGTAGTATAGAATACCGGGACAGCCTTCCGCAGTACTTC
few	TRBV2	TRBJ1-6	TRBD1	CASSGETGFSPLHF	TGTGCCAGCAGTGGAGAGACAGGGTTTTCACCCCTCCACTTT